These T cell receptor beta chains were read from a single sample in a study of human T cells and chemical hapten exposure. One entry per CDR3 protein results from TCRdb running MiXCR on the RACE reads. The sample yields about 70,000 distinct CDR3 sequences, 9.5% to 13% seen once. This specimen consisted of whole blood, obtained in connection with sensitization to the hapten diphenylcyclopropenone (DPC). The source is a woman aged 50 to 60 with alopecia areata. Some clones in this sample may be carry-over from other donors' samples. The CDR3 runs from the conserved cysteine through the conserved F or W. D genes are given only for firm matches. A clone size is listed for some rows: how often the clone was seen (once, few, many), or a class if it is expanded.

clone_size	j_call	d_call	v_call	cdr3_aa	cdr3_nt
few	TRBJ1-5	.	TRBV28	CAIQRRGNQPQHF	TGTGCCATCCAGCGGCGGGGGAATCAGCCCCAGCATTTT
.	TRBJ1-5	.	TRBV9	CASSVSVGQPQHF	TGTGCCAGCAGCGTTTCCGTGGGGCAGCCCCAGCATTTT
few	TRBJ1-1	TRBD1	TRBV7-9	CASSLGTGLSTEAFF	TGTGCCAGCAGCTTGGGGACAGGCTTGAGTACTGAAGCTTTCTTT
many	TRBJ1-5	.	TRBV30	CAWSSQGGQPQHF	TGTGCCTGGAGTTCACAGGGAGGTCAGCCCCAGCATTTT
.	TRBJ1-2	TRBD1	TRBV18	CASLGQGNGYTF	TGTGCCAGCTTGGGACAGGGAAATGGCTACACCTTC
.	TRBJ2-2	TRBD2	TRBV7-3	CASSLRPSGSRTGELFF	TGTGCCAGCAGCTTAAGGCCCAGCGGGAGCAGGACCGGGGAGCTGTTTTTT
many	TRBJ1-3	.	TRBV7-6	CASSWGQGGNTIYF	TGTGCCAGCAGCTGGGGCCAGGGGGGAAACACCATATATTTT
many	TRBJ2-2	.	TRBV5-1	CASSYRSGNGELFF	TGCGCCAGCAGCTACCGTTCCGGCAACGGGGAGCTGTTTTTT
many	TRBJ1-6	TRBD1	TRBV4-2	CASSRGRRGLYSPLHF	TGTGCCAGCAGCCGCGGCCGCAGGGGGCTTTATTCACCCCTCCACTTT
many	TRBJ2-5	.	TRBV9	CASSPPGGETQYF	TGTGCCAGCAGCCCTCCTGGCGGAGAGACCCAGTACTTC
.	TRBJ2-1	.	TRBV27	CASSLRAGHNEQFF	TGTGCCAGCAGTTTAAGGGCGGGACACAATGAGCAGTTCTTC
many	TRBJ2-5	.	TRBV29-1	CSVEVGRGETQYF	TGCAGCGTTGAAGTGGGGAGAGGAGAGACCCAGTACTTC
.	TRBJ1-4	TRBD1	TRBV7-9	CASSPPTGGGEKLFF	TGTGCCAGCAGCCCTCCAACAGGGGGAGGCGAAAAACTGTTTTTT
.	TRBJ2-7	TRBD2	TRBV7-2	CASSFRDYFYEQYF	TGTGCCAGCAGCTTTCGGGACTATTTTTACGAGCAGTACTTC
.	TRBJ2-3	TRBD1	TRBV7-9	CASSSRDRRTDTQYF	TGTGCCAGCAGCTCCCGGGACAGACGCACAGATACGCAGTATTTT
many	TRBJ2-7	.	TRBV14	CASSQEYVRGEQYF	TGTGCCAGCAGCCAAGAGTATGTTCGAGGGGAGCAGTACTTC
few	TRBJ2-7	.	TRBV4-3	CASSRSTSGYEQYF	TGCGCCAGCAGCCGTTCCACTTCAGGGTACGAGCAGTACTTC
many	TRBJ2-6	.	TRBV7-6	CASSLSPSSGANVLTF	TGTGCCAGCAGCCTTAGTCCTTCTTCTGGGGCCAACGTCCTGACTTTC
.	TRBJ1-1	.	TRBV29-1	CSVDGRTEAFF	TGCAGCGTTGACGGGCGTACTGAAGCTTTCTTT
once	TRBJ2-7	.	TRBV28	CASRYYRDQGEQYF	TGTGCCAGCAGGTACTACAGGGATCAAGGCGAGCAGTACTTC
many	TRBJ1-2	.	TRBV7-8	CASSLAVQGRAIQGYTF	TGTGCCAGCAGCTTAGCGGTGCAGGGGCGGGCTATTCAAGGCTACACCTTC
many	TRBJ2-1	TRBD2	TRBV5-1	CASSLLRTVFSGARYNEQFF	TGCGCCAGCAGCTTGTTGCGGACAGTGTTTAGCGGGGCCCGCTACAATGAGCAGTTCTTC
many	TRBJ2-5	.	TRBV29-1	CSGGTSTQETQYF	TGCAGCGGAGGGACTTCTACTCAAGAGACCCAGTACTTC
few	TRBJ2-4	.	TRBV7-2	CASRRQMVAKNIQYF	TGTGCCAGCAGAAGACAGATGGTAGCCAAAAACATTCAGTACTTC
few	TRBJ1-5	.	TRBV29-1	CSALLSGFNQPQHF	TGCAGCGCCCTTTTGTCAGGGTTCAATCAGCCCCAGCATTTT
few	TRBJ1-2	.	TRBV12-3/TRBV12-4	CASSLPLLDRSYGYTF	TGTGCCAGCAGTTTACCCCTCTTAGACAGGAGCTATGGCTACACCTTC
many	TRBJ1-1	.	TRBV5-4	CASSPVAPGAEAFF	TGTGCCAGCAGCCCGGTGGCACCGGGGGCTGAAGCTTTCTTT
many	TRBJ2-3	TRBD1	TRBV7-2	CASSKRGTGPTDTQYF	TGTGCCAGCAGCAAAAGAGGGACAGGACCCACAGATACGCAGTATTTT
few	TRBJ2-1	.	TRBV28	CASRTKVLLGNEQFF	TGTGCCAGCCGAACTAAGGTCCTGCTAGGGAATGAGCAGTTCTTC
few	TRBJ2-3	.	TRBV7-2	CASSAFTDTQYF	TGTGCCAGCAGCGCCTTCACAGATACGCAGTATTTT
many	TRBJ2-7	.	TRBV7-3	CASSLYPPPLEQYF	TGTGCCAGCAGCTTATATCCCCCACCACTCGAGCAGTACTTC
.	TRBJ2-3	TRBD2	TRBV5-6	CASSGSLGLAVTDTQYF	TGTGCCAGCAGCGGGTCCCTCGGACTAGCTGTCACAGATACGCAGTATTTT
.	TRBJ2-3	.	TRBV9	CASSAGGQWADTQYF	TGTGCCAGCAGCGCCGGGGGACAGTGGGCAGATACGCAGTATTTT
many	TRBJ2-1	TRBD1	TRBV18	CASSPDRVHNEQFF	TGTGCCAGCTCACCAGACAGGGTGCACAATGAGCAGTTCTTC
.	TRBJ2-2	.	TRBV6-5	CASSYSNGRGGTGELFF	TGTGCCAGCAGTTACTCGAACGGCCGGGGTGGCACCGGGGAGCTGTTTTTT